The TCR beta chain described here comes from a study of metastatic and nonmetastatic thyroid tumors. About the study: Across peripheral blood and tumor or nodule tissue samples taken from malignant and benign thyroid patients, the repertoires were compared with one another. Regarding the study as a whole: According to reports, the diversity of TCR beta was significantly higher in malignant thyroid tumors than in benign nodules, and this held in both blood and tumor samples.

Thyroid surgery was performed in patients who had received no treatment beforehand. Original handling: In papillary thyroid cancer, a distant-metastasis classifier was built using CDR3 differences across clinicopathological groups. TCRdb reassembled clones from the PCR reads with MiXCR. The authors' filters were not applied to this entry. The sample lists roughly 30,000 clones, 17% occurring once. As concerns this clone: Antigen: not known. A junction boundary mismatches the germline segment, possibly from a read error.

From germline, CDR1 is SGHTA and CDR2 FQGNSA. The CDR3 runs to 15 residues. The sequencing sample was made of blood. The rearrangement uses TRBV7-2 and TRBJ2-1, with no clear D. This sequence originates from a female donor with papillary thyroid cancer or a benign thyroid nodule (not recorded which). Some clones in this sample may be carry-over from other donors' samples. CDR3 loop: CASSFSWASCNEQFF. CDR3 nucleotides: TGTGCCAGCAGCTTTAGCTGGGCCTCCTGCAATGAGCAGTTCTTC.